The rows below give T cell receptor beta chains drawn from one sample of a study of shared clonotypes between healthy human individuals. Method: immunoSEQ multiplex PCR; TCRdb's copy keeps in-frame clones and lacks some. The sample shows some 2.3 million clones, about 92% of them seen only once. Sequencing input: naive CD4+ T cells from PBMCs. The receptor set was obtained from a man in his late teens or twenties in good health. Some clones in this sample may be carry-over from other donors' samples. Each CDR3 is given with its conserved first and last residue. A clone size is listed for some rows: how often the clone was seen (once, few, many), or a class if it is expanded.

size,length,V,J,CDR3
-,11,TRBV28,TRBJ1-4,CASSLLGKLFF
-,15,TRBV28,TRBJ2-7,CASRWGQATPYEQYF
-,14,TRBV11-1,TRBJ1-1,CASSLRRANTEAFF
-,17,TRBV7-7,TRBJ2-3,CASSLALSGRGTDTQYF
once,18,TRBV5-1,TRBJ1-2,CASSLGGRPAPANYGYTF
-,16,TRBV7-6,TRBJ2-7,CASSLGTSGTIYEQYF
-,16,TRBV4-1,TRBJ1-2,CASSQDRDRDNYGYTF
-,15,TRBV6-5,TRBJ2-7,CASSYKRSRTYEQYF
-,16,TRBV11-2,TRBJ2-5,CASSFLPTGQLETQYF
-,14,TRBV7-9,TRBJ2-7,CASSLGQGAYEQYF
-,14,TRBV5-1,TRBJ2-7,CASSLGQIGDEQYF
-,14,TRBV7-2,TRBJ1-1,CASSLVATGTEAFF
-,16,TRBV28,TRBJ1-1,CASSVLDPLEGTEAFF
once,15,TRBV28,TRBJ2-7,CASSLLGGSSYEQYF
once,15,TRBV28,TRBJ2-1,CASNSVAGGPREQFF
once,14,TRBV9,TRBJ1-1,CASSVDGINTEAFF
-,15,TRBV5-4,TRBJ2-3,CASSLGGLAADTQYF
-,16,TRBV11-2,TRBJ2-1,CASSLIRSGGIWEQFF
-,15,TRBV6-1,TRBJ2-2,CASSENRGKTGELFF
-,12,TRBV28,TRBJ1-1,CASSRRVTEAFF
-,12,TRBV6-5,TRBJ1-5,CASSFYGQPQHF
-,13,TRBV27,TRBJ2-7,CASSLPGSYEQYF
-,15,TRBV5-4,TRBJ2-6,CASSLKASGANVLTF
-,14,TRBV5-5,TRBJ2-7,CASSFKGGSYEQYF